This T cell receptor (beta chain) was sequenced for a study of neurological immune-mediated disorders. The CDR3 runs to 16 residues. The V gene lost 0 bases and the J gene lost 2 bases, with 14 bases spanning the gap. The germline gives CDR1 MNHNY, CDR2 SVGAGI (reference sequence). The output of every sequencing run exceeded 170 million TCR-beta sequences, derived from 15-18 subjects. TCRdb re-analysed the 5' RACE reads in MiXCR, keeping a single row per CDR3 protein. The data hold approximately 19,000 distinct CDR3 sequences, with approximately 8% observed a single time. Libraries from sorted cells each used some 1 million CD4+ or CD8+ T cells. Many counts were recorded for this clonotype.

The sequence derives from a woman under 40 with HTLV-1-associated myelopathy (HAM/TSP). The sequencing input was CD8+ T cells from blood. J is TRBJ2-7 and V is TRBV6-6; TRBD2 might be the D (6 bases). CDR3 region: CASSYSSWGGTYEQYF. In DNA form, the CDR3 reads TGTGCCAGCAGTTACTCGAGCTGGGGAGGTACCTACGAGCAGTACTTC.